Listed below are T cell receptor beta chains from one sample, sequenced in a study of T cells in Graves' hyperthyroidism and ophthalmopathy. Each CDR3 protein gets one entry after TCRdb re-called the multiplex PCR reads with MiXCR. The table has about 290,000 distinct CDR3 sequences, approximately 15% seen once; the top ten hold 7.9%. The sequenced sample was blood. Every receptor here comes from a woman in her forties with Graves' hyperthyroidism. The CDR3 runs from the conserved cysteine through the conserved F or W. Fields, in order: J gene, D gene, clone size, V gene, CDR3 protein, CDR3 DNA. The D gene is left open where the match is weak. Clone size is not always given. Where it is, it says once, few, many or a class for expanded clones.

j_call: TRBJ2-1
d_call: TRBD2
clone_size: few
v_call: TRBV11-3
cdr3_aa: CASSSASRLAGTYNEQFF
cdr3_nt: TGTGCCAGCAGCTCGGCCTCCAGACTAGCGGGAACGTACAATGAGCAGTTCTTC

j_call: TRBJ2-7
d_call: NA
clone_size: NA
v_call: TRBV20-1
cdr3_aa: CSARWQGPDSYEQYF
cdr3_nt: TGCAGTGCTAGGTGGCAGGGACCCGACTCCTACGAGCAGTACTTC

j_call: TRBJ2-5
d_call: TRBD2
clone_size: many
v_call: TRBV7-2
cdr3_aa: CASSLAARTSGTETQYF
cdr3_nt: TGTGCCAGCAGCTTAGCCGCTAGAACTAGCGGGACGGAGACCCAGTACTTC

j_call: TRBJ1-1
d_call: NA
clone_size: many
v_call: TRBV19
cdr3_aa: CASSMENGRTEAFF
cdr3_nt: TGTGCCAGTAGTATGGAGAATGGTCGGACTGAAGCTTTCTTT

j_call: TRBJ2-6
d_call: NA
clone_size: few
v_call: TRBV29-1
cdr3_aa: CSVAEGSGANVLTF
cdr3_nt: TGCAGCGTTGCGGAGGGCTCTGGGGCCAACGTCCTGACTTTC

j_call: TRBJ2-1
d_call: NA
clone_size: many
v_call: TRBV10-3
cdr3_aa: CATQSTDGSSYNEQFF
cdr3_nt: TGTGCCACCCAATCAACGGACGGGAGCTCCTACAATGAGCAGTTCTTC

j_call: TRBJ2-3
d_call: NA
clone_size: few
v_call: TRBV24-1
cdr3_aa: CAVGPDPDTQYF
cdr3_nt: TGTGCCGTAGGGCCGGATCCAGATACGCAGTATTTT

j_call: TRBJ2-1
d_call: TRBD2
clone_size: many
v_call: TRBV7-8
cdr3_aa: CASSFRSGKNYNEQFF
cdr3_nt: TGTGCCAGCAGCTTCCGTAGCGGGAAAAACTACAATGAGCAGTTCTTC

j_call: TRBJ1-5
d_call: TRBD1
clone_size: many
v_call: TRBV7-9
cdr3_aa: CASSLVLDRADQPQHF
cdr3_nt: TGTGCCAGCAGCTTAGTTCTAGACAGGGCGGATCAGCCCCAGCATTTT

j_call: TRBJ1-5
d_call: NA
clone_size: NA
v_call: TRBV19
cdr3_aa: CASNRVRNSPYSNQPQHF
cdr3_nt: TGTGCCAGTAATCGGGTTCGGAACTCGCCTTATAGCAATCAGCCCCAGCATTTT

j_call: TRBJ2-2
d_call: TRBD2
clone_size: many
v_call: TRBV6-1
cdr3_aa: CASIISISGGGLFF
cdr3_nt: TGTGCCAGCATCATCTCAATCTCCGGGGGGGGGCTGTTTTTT

j_call: TRBJ2-3
d_call: TRBD2
clone_size: many
v_call: TRBV7-9
cdr3_aa: CASSSLVRPGLAATDTQYF
cdr3_nt: TGTGCCAGCAGCTCACTAGTTCGACCGGGACTAGCGGCCACAGATACGCAGTATTTT

j_call: TRBJ2-2
d_call: NA
clone_size: NA
v_call: TRBV7-3
cdr3_aa: CASSLNGGTGELFF
cdr3_nt: TGTGCCAGCAGCTTAAATGGTGGGACCGGGGAGCTGTTTTTT

j_call: TRBJ1-5
d_call: NA
clone_size: many
v_call: TRBV12-5
cdr3_aa: CASGLWGVGQPQHF
cdr3_nt: TGTGCTAGTGGTTTATGGGGCGTCGGTCAGCCCCAGCATTTT

j_call: TRBJ1-1
d_call: TRBD1
clone_size: NA
v_call: TRBV2
cdr3_aa: CASRGPPGQGGALF
cdr3_nt: TGTGCCAGCAGAGGCCCACCGGGACAGGGAGGGGCTCTCTTT

j_call: TRBJ2-1
d_call: TRBD2
clone_size: few
v_call: TRBV19
cdr3_aa: CASSIDPLAGASYNEQFF
cdr3_nt: TGTGCCAGTAGTATAGATCCCCTAGCGGGAGCTTCCTACAATGAGCAGTTCTTC

j_call: TRBJ1-5
d_call: NA
clone_size: many
v_call: TRBV11-2
cdr3_aa: CASDPQHF
cdr3_nt: TGTGCCAGCGATCCCCAGCATTTT

j_call: TRBJ2-1
d_call: NA
clone_size: NA
v_call: TRBV12-3/TRBV12-4
cdr3_aa: CASSLRRLNYNEQFF
cdr3_nt: TGTGCCAGCAGTCTTCGACGTCTAAATTACAATGAGCAGTTCTTC

j_call: TRBJ1-5
d_call: TRBD1
clone_size: many
v_call: TRBV19
cdr3_aa: CASSPTGGGQPQHF
cdr3_nt: TGTGCCAGCAGTCCAACAGGGGGCGGTCAGCCCCAGCATTTT

j_call: TRBJ1-1
d_call: TRBD1
clone_size: many
v_call: TRBV11-1
cdr3_aa: CASSPSDRATEAFF
cdr3_nt: TGTGCCAGCAGCCCCTCGGACAGGGCCACTGAAGCTTTCTTT

j_call: TRBJ2-5
d_call: TRBD2
clone_size: once
v_call: TRBV9
cdr3_aa: CASSVKTSGGGETQYF
cdr3_nt: TGTGCCAGCAGCGTAAAGACTAGCGGGGGGGGGGAGACCCAGTACTTC

j_call: TRBJ2-1
d_call: TRBD1
clone_size: many
v_call: TRBV7-6
cdr3_aa: CASSNGQGVNNEQFF
cdr3_nt: TGTGCCAGCAGCAACGGACAGGGAGTCAACAATGAGCAGTTCTTC

j_call: TRBJ2-7
d_call: TRBD1
clone_size: many
v_call: TRBV28
cdr3_aa: CASSQQGADEQYF
cdr3_nt: TGTGCCAGCAGTCAACAGGGGGCCGACGAGCAGTACTTC